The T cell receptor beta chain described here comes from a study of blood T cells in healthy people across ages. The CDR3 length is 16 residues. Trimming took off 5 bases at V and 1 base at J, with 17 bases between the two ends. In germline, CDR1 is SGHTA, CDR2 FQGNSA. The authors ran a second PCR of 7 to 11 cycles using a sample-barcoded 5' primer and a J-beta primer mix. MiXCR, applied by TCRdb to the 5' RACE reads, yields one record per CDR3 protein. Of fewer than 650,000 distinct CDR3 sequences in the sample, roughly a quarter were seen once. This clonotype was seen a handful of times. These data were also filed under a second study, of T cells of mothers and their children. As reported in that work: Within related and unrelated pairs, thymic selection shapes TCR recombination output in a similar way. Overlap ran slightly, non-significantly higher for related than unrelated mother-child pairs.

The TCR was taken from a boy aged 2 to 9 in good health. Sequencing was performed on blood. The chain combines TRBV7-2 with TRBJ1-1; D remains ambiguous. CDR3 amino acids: CASSPRASVGNTEAFF. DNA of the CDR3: TGTGCCAGCAGCCCCCGGGCATCGGTGGGGAACACTGAAGCTTTCTTT.